The 24 T cell receptor beta chains below come from one sample, sequenced in a study of T cell changes during pregnancy in multiple sclerosis. TCRdb's table, derived via immunoSEQ multiplex PCR, lists solely in-frame clones and lacks some. Altogether fewer than 40,000 clones are present, 90% being singletons, with the ten largest covering 4.5%. The starting material was CD8+ T cells from peripheral blood mononuclear cells, obtained after pregnancy. The receptors derive from a female donor with multiple sclerosis, enrolled in a pregnancy study.

The chain links TRBV6-4 to TRBJ2-2; TRBD2 aligns across 16 bases. This CDR3 has 21 residues. Germline CDR1 reads MRHNA; CDR2 reads SNTAGT. With 0 bases clipped from V and 2 bases from J, the junction kept 9 bases outside the gene matches. For the CDR3, the DNA is TGTGCCAGCAGTGACTCGACGGGACTAGCGGGGGGGCTAAGAAACACCGGGGAGCTGTTTTTT. The encoded protein is CASSDSTGLAGGLRNTGELFF.

In its sample, this clone was seen once. As DNA, the CDR3 is TGTGCCAGCAGCTTATCGGGGGGGTACGGTGAGACCCAGTACTTC. Its protein is CASSLSGGYGETQYF. This chain connects TRBV7-9 to TRBJ2-5, with 8 nucleotides matching TRBD2. Germline V lookup: CDR1 SEHNR, CDR2 FQNEAQ (reference sequence). V was pared by 2 bases and J by 5 bases, with 7 bases of the junction left unmatched. The CDR3 extends over 15 amino acids.

This chain uses TRBV13 with TRBJ1-1; possible D gene TRBD1, 5 bases. CDR3 size: 13 residues. Germline CDR1 and CDR2: PRHDT and FYEKMQ (reference sequence). Trimming took off 5 bases at V and 6 bases at J, with 13 bases between the two ends. DNA of the CDR3: TGTGCCAGCAGCCAATCCCAGGGCGCTGAAGCTTTCTTT. The encoded protein is CASSQSQGAEAFF.

This chain connects TRBV7-8 to TRBJ2-2; no definite D call. Trimming pared 4 bases from V and 6 bases from J, leaving 6 bases between. This CDR3 is 12 amino acids long. The germline V gene encodes CDR1 SGHVS and CDR2 FQNEAQ. The CDR3 coding sequence is TGTGCCAGCAGCTCTTCGTCCGGGGAGCTGTTTTTT. Its protein product is CASSSSSGELFF.

V usage is TRBV6-1 and J usage is TRBJ1-1, with 7 positions matching TRBD1. V lost 4 bases and J lost 3; bases outside the gene matches: 8. Per germline, CDR1 MNHNS and CDR2 SASEGT. The CDR3 extends over 15 amino acids. The CDR3 loop is CASSGNRGRYTEAFF. The CDR3 nucleotides read TGTGCCAGCAGTGGGAATAGGGGGCGATACACTGAAGCTTTCTTT.

V usage is TRBV4-1 and J usage is TRBJ2-3, with 9 nucleotides matching TRBD2. Germline lookup yields CDR1 MGHRA and CDR2 YSYEKL. Trimming removed 2 bases from V and 1 base from J; junction bases left unmatched: 1. The CDR3 extends over 15 amino acids. The CDR3 region has the DNA TGCGCCAGCAGCCAAATAGCGGGGGGCACAGATACGCAGTATTTT. Protein sequence: CASSQIAGGTDTQYF.

In nucleotides, the CDR3 is TGTGCCAGCTCCTACCCGCGGGACGGAACTAATAATTCACCCCTCCACTTT. This encodes CASSYPRDGTNNSPLHF. J is TRBJ1-6 and V is TRBV2, with D tentatively TRBD1 (5 bases). This CDR3 has 17 residues. Deletions cut 8 bases from V and 5 bases from J, with 22 bases between. CDR1 is SNHLY and CDR2 is FYNNEI in the germline V gene.

The chain has TRBV4-3 and TRBJ2-1; 7 bases align to TRBD2. Germline V lookup: CDR1 LGHNA, CDR2 YSLEER. There are 16 residues in the CDR3. V shed 4 bases and J 8 bases; nucleotides not matched to a gene: 14. The CDR3 DNA follows: TGCGCCAGCAGCCGGGGTGGGGGGGGAGTCAGAGATGAGCAGTTCTTC. Its translation is CASSRGGGGVRDEQFF.

The V gene is TRBV15, the J gene TRBJ1-4; D call uncertain. This CDR3 comprises 13 residues. CDR1 is LNHNV, CDR2 YYDKDF, per germline (reference sequence). Deletions cut 0 bases from V and 4 bases from J, with 3 bases between. The CDR3 bases are TGTGCCACCAGCAGAGATCATAATGAAAAACTGTTTTTT. Amino acid sequence: CATSRDHNEKLFF. Filled out from reference TRBV15 and TRBJ1-4, the complete variable domain reads DAMVIQNPRYQVTQFGKPVTLSCSQTLNHNVMYWYQQKSSQAPKLLFHYYDKDFNNEADTPDNFQSRRPNTSFCFLDIRSPGLGDTAMYLCATSRDHNEKLFFGSGTQLSVL.

CDR3 nucleotides: TGTGCCACCAGCAGAGTCCCGAGGGGGACAGGGGTCTGGGGCTACACCTTC. Translated, it gives CATSRVPRGTGVWGYTF. V usage is TRBV15 and J usage is TRBJ1-2; 10 bases fit TRBD1. This CDR3 has 17 residues. Germline lookup yields CDR1 LNHNV and CDR2 YYDKDF (reference sequence). The V and J ends lost 1 base and 8 bases, in that order; junction bases with no gene match: 13.

The table lists this clone with a count of one. The rearrangement links TRBV27 to TRBJ2-3; no clear D gene. The CDR3 is 12 amino acids. The germline V gene encodes CDR1 MNHEY and CDR2 SMNVEV (reference sequence). Trimming cost V 2 bases and J 11 bases, with 11 bases left between them. The CDR3 DNA follows: TGTGCCAGCAGTTTACCTCTAGGTAGGCAGTATTTT. As protein: CASSLPLGRQYF.

J is TRBJ2-3 and V is TRBV9; TRBD2 is a possible D gene (5 bases). Trimming took 4 bases from V and 6 from J, leaving 12 bases between them. The CDR3 has 13 amino acids. CDR1 is SGDLS, CDR2 YYNGEE, per germline. The CDR3 reads CASSTSRGDTQYF. Here the CDR3 DNA reads TGTGCCAGCAGCACCTCCCGAGGGGATACGCAGTATTTT. The entire variable domain, with the rest obtained from reference TRBV9 and TRBJ2-3, is as follows: DSGVTQTPKHLITATGQRVTLRCSPRSGDLSVYWYQQSLDQGLQFLIQYYNGEERAKGNILERFSAQQFPDLHSELNLSSLELGDSALYFCASSTSRGDTQYFGPGTRLTVL.

This sequence joins TRBV27 and TRBJ1-6; D may be TRBD1 (5 bases). The V gene's germline CDR1 is MNHEY and CDR2 SMNVEV (reference sequence). The CDR3 is 15 amino acids. V shed 3 bases and J shed 6 bases, with 12 bases lying between them. The CDR3 DNA follows: TGTGCCAGCAGTTTGGTCAGGGTGGTTAATTCACCCCTCCACTTT. It is translated as CASSLVRVVNSPLHF.

V and J are TRBV19 and TRBJ2-3, with 7 bases identical to TRBD1. Per the germline V gene, CDR1 is LNHDA and CDR2 is SQIVND (reference sequence). V lost 0 bases and J lost 6; bases outside the gene matches: 6. The CDR3 contains 15 residues. The CDR3 is CASSIEGQLSDTQYF. In nucleotides, the CDR3 is TGTGCCAGTAGTATAGAGGGACAGCTCTCCGATACGCAGTATTTT. The whole variable domain, remainder taken from reference TRBV19 and TRBJ2-3, is DGGITQSPKYLFRKEGQNVTLSCEQNLNHDAMYWYRQDPGQGLRLIYYSQIVNDFQKGDIAEGYSVSREKKESFPLTVTSAQKNPTAFYLCASSIEGQLSDTQYFGPGTRLTVL.

The CDR3 loop is CASTQTPTGVTEAFF. The CDR3 DNA is TGTGCCAGCACCCAGACCCCTACAGGGGTCACTGAAGCTTTCTTT. V and J are TRBV6-5 and TRBJ1-1; 7 bases line up with TRBD1. Germline-derived CDR1 and CDR2 are MNHEY and SVGAGI. V trimming: 7 bases; J trimming: 4 bases; junction bases outside the gene matches: 12. The CDR3 is 15 residues long.

This clone is labeled as medium-sized (0.01 to 0.1%). The V and J genes are TRBV6-6 and TRBJ2-7, with D possibly being TRBD2 (6 bases). V was shortened by 2 bases and J by 3 bases, with 11 bases between the two germline ends. The CDR3 covers 14 residues. Germline V gives CDR1 MNHNY, CDR2 SVGAGI (reference sequence). The CDR3 nucleotides read TGTGCCAGCAGTTACGGGGAGGAGGGCTACGAGCAGTACTTC. The encoded protein is CASSYGEEGYEQYF.

The CDR3 sequence is CASSQVAGAADGYTF. DNA of the CDR3: TGTGCCAGCAGCCAAGTAGCAGGGGCGGCGGATGGCTACACCTTC. The rearrangement uses TRBV14 and TRBJ1-2; possible D gene TRBD1, 6 bases. This CDR3 contains 15 residues. CDR1 and CDR2 from the germline V gene are SGHDN and FVKESK. The V gene lost 1 base and the J gene lost 6 bases, with 15 bases spanning the gap.

By sample share, this clone is medium-sized. The gene calls are TRBV7-3 and TRBJ2-1; 12 positions match TRBD1. There are 16 residues in the CDR3. After removal of 5 bases from V and 4 bases from J, the junction contained 6 bases not matched to a gene. Germline V gives CDR1 SGHTA, CDR2 FQGTGA. CDR3 protein: CASSNRDRGLYNEQFF. CDR3 DNA: TGTGCCAGCAGCAATCGGGACAGGGGGCTTTACAATGAGCAGTTCTTC.

The CDR3 loop reads CASSLLSGQGNVGTEAFF. CDR3 coding DNA: TGTGCCAGCAGCTTATTATCGGGACAGGGGAACGTAGGCACTGAAGCTTTCTTT. J is TRBJ1-1 and V is TRBV7-9; TRBD1 aligns across 10 bases. In germline, CDR1 is SEHNR, CDR2 FQNEAQ (reference sequence). V lost 2 bases to trimming and J lost 4 bases; unmatched junction nucleotides: 13. The CDR3 has 18 amino acids.

This chain uses TRBV27 with TRBJ2-7; D possibly corresponds to TRBD1 (5 bases). Germline CDR1 and CDR2: MNHEY and SMNVEV (reference sequence). V was pared by 3 bases and J by 2 bases, with 11 bases between. The CDR3 length is 14 residues. This chain's CDR3 is CASSFLTEPYEQYF. The CDR3 region has the DNA TGTGCCAGCAGTTTCCTGACAGAGCCCTACGAGCAGTACTTC.

This chain joins TRBV9 and TRBJ2-7; D gene ambiguous. The CDR3 sequence is 13 residues long. Trimming stripped 7 bases from V and 3 bases from J, with 14 bases between. The germline gives CDR1 SGDLS, CDR2 YYNGEE. The DNA of the CDR3 is TGTGCCAGCGTCGGCACAGCTGACTACGAGCAGTACTTC. Its protein is CASVGTADYEQYF.

This clone was recorded only once. V and J are TRBV9 and TRBJ2-1, with a possible D match to TRBD2 (6 bases). V gave up 0 bases and J gave up 3 bases, with 13 bases separating them. The CDR3 consists of 16 residues. From germline, CDR1 is SGDLS and CDR2 YYNGEE. In DNA, the CDR3 is TGTGCCAGCAGCGTAGTTGGGACCGGGGGCTACAATGAGCAGTTCTTC. Protein sequence: CASSVVGTGGYNEQFF.

The rearrangement uses TRBV11-2 and TRBJ1-5, with a possible D match to TRBD1 (6 bases). CDR3 length equals 15 residues. V lost 5 bases and J lost 3, with 14 bases in between. Germline V gene lookup returns CDR1 SGHAT and CDR2 FQNNGV. CDR3 sequence reads: CASSRIRGFNQPQHF. The CDR3 nucleotides are TGTGCCAGCAGCCGAATCAGGGGTTTCAATCAGCCCCAGCATTTT.

The chain carries TRBV27 and TRBJ1-1; 8 nucleotides agree with TRBD1. The CDR3 has 14 residues. Losses at the gene ends were 3 bases for V and 5 bases for J; bases not matched to a gene: 5. Germline V gene lookup returns CDR1 MNHEY and CDR2 SMNVEV (reference sequence). CDR3 coding DNA: TGTGCCAGCAGTTTCGCAGGGGGCAGAACTGAAGCTTTCTTT. Its protein product is CASSFAGGRTEAFF.